The 27 T cell receptor beta chains presented below share a single source sample, sequenced in a study of siplizumab effects on memory and regulatory T cells. The repertoire was sequenced with immunoSEQ multiplex PCR; TCRdb's copy has only in-frame clones and lacks some. Altogether tens of thousands of clones are present, 95% to 97% being singletons, with the ten largest covering 0.64%. The material sequenced was naive CD4+ T cells sorted from blood. These TCRs come from a human donor in good health.

This chain uses TRBV27 with TRBJ2-3; the D is unclear. The CDR3 runs 14 residues. V lost 2 bases to trimming and J lost 2 bases, with 8 bases between them. Germline V gene data show CDR1 as MNHEY and CDR2 as SMNVEV (reference sequence). Here the CDR3 reads CASSLKLSTDTQYF. In nucleotides, the CDR3 is TGTGCCAGCAGTTTAAAACTTTCCACAGATACGCAGTATTTT.

The chain combines TRBV5-4 with TRBJ2-3, with TRBD2 matching 8 bases. The CDR3 sequence is 15 residues long. Germline trimming cut 6 bases from V and 0 bases from J; bases unmatched to any gene: 6. The germline gives CDR1 SGHNT, CDR2 YYREEE (reference sequence). CDR3 loop: CASKPGTRSTDTQYF. The CDR3 region has the DNA TGTGCCAGCAAACCCGGGACTAGGAGCACAGATACGCAGTATTTT.

The rearrangement links TRBV28 to TRBJ1-1; D is undetermined. The CDR3 covers 14 residues. CDR1 and CDR2 from the germline V gene are MDHEN and SYDVKM. V lost 5 bases, J lost 0 bases, and 10 bases lay in between. CDR3 protein: CASSQQLMNTEAFF. CDR3 nucleotides: TGTGCCAGCAGTCAACAGCTCATGAACACTGAAGCTTTCTTT.

The CDR3 DNA is TGTGCCAGCAGCGTAGGGACAGGGGCCGCGGGGCAGACCCAGTACTTC. Its translation is CASSVGTGAAGQTQYF. J is TRBJ2-5 and V is TRBV9, with TRBD1 identical over 9 bases. Germline CDR1 is SGDLS and CDR2 is YYNGEE. CDR3 length equals 16 residues. V lost 0 bases and J lost 6; bases outside the gene matches: 9.

The chain recombines TRBV4-1 with TRBJ2-1; D uncertain. CDR3 length equals 15 residues. The V end lost 6 bases, the J end lost 1 base, and 13 bases lay between the germline ends. Per germline, CDR1 MGHRA and CDR2 YSYEKL. CDR3 nucleotides: TGCGCCAGCAGGGCCGAGGTGGTATCCTACAATGAGCAGTTCTTC. The encoded protein is CASRAEVVSYNEQFF.

The rearrangement links TRBV7-3 to TRBJ2-5; 11 nucleotides align to TRBD1. Looked up from germline, CDR1 is SGHTA and CDR2 is FQGTGA. The trim removed 5 bases at V and 1 base at J, leaving 0 bases unmatched. The CDR3 consists of 14 residues. The CDR3 is CASSGTGGQETQYF. The CDR3 DNA reads TGTGCCAGCAGCGGGACAGGGGGCCAAGAGACCCAGTACTTC.

The rearrangement links TRBV11-2 to TRBJ1-4; D unresolved. Germline CDR1 SGHAT, CDR2 FQNNGV. V lost 5 bases to trimming and J lost 14 bases, with 21 bases between them. The CDR3 extends over 14 amino acids. The CDR3 sequence: CASSPTSMGVHLFF. The CDR3 DNA follows: TGTGCCAGCAGCCCCACTAGTATGGGAGTTCACCTGTTTTTT.

The chain recombines TRBV4-3 with TRBJ1-1; possibly TRBD1 for D (6 bases). Germline V gene sequence: CDR1 LGHNA, CDR2 YSLEER. This CDR3 is built from 15 residues. V was cut by 0 bases and J by 5 bases, with 13 bases left in between. In DNA form, the CDR3 reads TGCGCCAGCAGCCAAGAGGGGGGCGGATGGACTGAAGCTTTCTTT. Translating gives CASSQEGGGWTEAFF.

This chain connects TRBV7-2 to TRBJ1-1; TRBD1 matches 10 bases. This CDR3 comprises 15 residues. V trimming: 5 bases; J trimming: 3 bases; junction bases outside the gene matches: 6. Germline CDR1 and CDR2: SGHTA and FQGNSA. CDR3 DNA sequence: TGTGCCAGCAGCGCCCGACAGGGGGCAGACACTGAAGCTTTCTTT. Translated, it gives CASSARQGADTEAFF.

The chain links TRBV27 to TRBJ1-4; TRBD1 matches 7 bases. Germline CDR1 MNHEY, CDR2 SMNVEV (reference sequence). Trimming at V came to 0 bases and at J to 8 bases, leaving 6 bases not matched to a gene. The CDR3 covers 15 residues. The CDR3 here is CASSLSNRGREKLFF. The DNA of the CDR3 is TGTGCCAGCAGTTTATCGAACAGGGGACGAGAAAAACTGTTTTTT.

The chain recombines TRBV4-1 with TRBJ2-1; TRBD2 aligns across 9 bases. The CDR3 runs 18 residues. CDR1 MGHRA and CDR2 YSYEKL come from the germline V gene. V lost 5 bases, J lost 8 bases, and 19 bases stayed unmatched. The CDR3 loop reads CASSTWIKARGRDYEQFF. CDR3 in DNA: TGCGCCAGCAGCACTTGGATAAAGGCTCGCGGGAGGGATTATGAGCAGTTCTTC.

This chain connects TRBV6-1 to TRBJ1-4; D gene unclear. Trimming removed 0 bases at V and 4 bases at J, with 9 bases between. This CDR3 region has 15 residues. Germline V gene sequence: CDR1 MNHNS, CDR2 SASEGT. CDR3 nucleotides: TGTGCCAGCAGTGAAGCACGGTGGGTTAATGAAAAACTGTTTTTT. Protein product: CASSEARWVNEKLFF.

The chain uses TRBV4-2 and TRBJ1-2; the D gene is possibly TRBD1 (5 bases). Germline lookup yields CDR1 LGHNA and CDR2 YNFKEQ. Trimming cost V 2 bases and J 6 bases, with 22 bases left between them. This CDR3 is 17 amino acids long. The CDR3 loop is CASSQRWRDPAGHGYTF. The CDR3 DNA sequence: TGTGCCAGCAGCCAAAGATGGCGGGACCCCGCAGGTCATGGCTACACCTTC.

The V gene is TRBV19, the J gene TRBJ2-7; D is uncertain. V lost 0 bases and J 5 bases, leaving 8 bases between the germline ends. The CDR3 loop spans 13 amino acids. Germline V lookup: CDR1 LNHDA, CDR2 SQIVND (reference sequence). The CDR3 here is CASSIESGNEQYF. The CDR3 coding sequence is TGTGCCAGTAGTATAGAGTCCGGCAACGAGCAGTACTTC.

The chain has TRBV5-1 and TRBJ1-3; D is ambiguous. Trimming pared 0 bases from V and 4 bases from J, leaving 14 bases between. The CDR3 runs to 16 residues. The germline V gene encodes CDR1 SGHRS and CDR2 YFSETQ. The CDR3 here is CASSLVGILYGNTIYF. The CDR3 DNA reads TGCGCCAGCAGCTTGGTTGGTATACTCTACGGAAACACCATATATTTT.

This clone is a singleton in its sample. The V and J genes are TRBV28 and TRBJ1-2, with TRBD1 identical over 7 bases. V lost 4 bases to trimming and J lost 4 bases; unmatched junction nucleotides: 9. This CDR3 spans 15 amino acids. Germline-derived CDR1 and CDR2 are MDHEN and SYDVKM. DNA for the CDR3: TGTGCCAGCAGTTCAATCCGGGACAGTGCCTATGGCTACACCTTC. This translates into CASSSIRDSAYGYTF.

The chain employs TRBV6-1 and TRBJ1-4; D possibly corresponds to TRBD1 (5 bases). This CDR3 spans 13 amino acids. Trimming took off 8 bases at V and 8 bases at J, with 15 bases between the two ends. The germline V gene has CDR1 MNHNS and CDR2 SASEGT. This CDR3 reads CASSGQRFEKLFF. The CDR3, as DNA: TGTGCCAGCTCAGGGCAGCGCTTCGAAAAACTGTTTTTT.

This clone was detected only once. The chain employs TRBV19 and TRBJ1-5; D is perhaps TRBD1 (5 bases). V dropped 6 bases and J dropped 0 bases, with 12 bases sitting between them. The CDR3 has 15 amino acids. Per germline, CDR1 LNHDA and CDR2 SQIVND (reference sequence). This CDR3 reads CASRIQVNSNQPQHF. In nucleotides, the CDR3 is TGTGCCAGTAGGATACAGGTAAATAGCAATCAGCCCCAGCATTTT.

V gene TRBV5-1 combines with J gene TRBJ2-1, with 8 bases that match TRBD2. The CDR3 has 15 residues. The germline V gene encodes CDR1 SGHRS and CDR2 YFSETQ. V dropped 7 bases and J dropped 4; count of bases not matched to a gene: 10. The CDR3 protein is CASSLPSGGYNEQFF. The CDR3 bases are TGCGCCAGCTCCCTCCCCAGCGGGGGTTACAATGAGCAGTTCTTC.

J is TRBJ1-5 and V is TRBV19; a weak D match, TRBD1 (6 bases). The V end lost 8 bases, the J end lost 0 bases, and 14 bases lay between the germline ends. This CDR3 is 15 amino acids long. Germline V gene data show CDR1 as LNHDA and CDR2 as SQIVND (reference sequence). The CDR3 region has the DNA TGTGCCAGTGGTACGACAGGTTATAGCAATCAGCCCCAGCATTTT. Its protein is CASGTTGYSNQPQHF.

The rearrangement links TRBV30 to TRBJ2-1; D call uncertain. Trimming took 2 bases from V and 6 from J, leaving 5 bases between them. The germline V gene encodes CDR1 GTSNPN and CDR2 SVGIG (reference sequence). The CDR3 sequence is 11 residues long. CDR3 sequence reads: CAWSSLNEQFF. DNA for the CDR3: TGTGCCTGGAGTAGTCTCAATGAGCAGTTCTTC. The full variable domain, its missing parts supplied by reference TRBV30 and TRBJ2-1, is SQTIHQWPATLVQPVGSPLSLECTVEGTSNPNLYWYRQAAGRGLQLLFYSVGIGQISSEVPQNLSASRPQDRQFILSSKKLLLSDSGFYLCAWSSLNEQFFGPGTRLTVL.

The chain has TRBV2 and TRBJ1-4; unclear D gene. The CDR3 extends over 14 amino acids. V lost 3 bases and J lost 8, with 13 bases in between. Per the germline V gene, CDR1 is SNHLY and CDR2 is FYNNEI. The CDR3 sequence: CASSDTTLGEKLFF. CDR3 DNA sequence: TGTGCCAGCAGTGATACGACCTTAGGGGAAAAACTGTTTTTT.

The rearrangement uses TRBV27 and TRBJ2-1, with TRBD1 matching over 9 bases. CDR1 and CDR2 from the germline V gene are MNHEY and SMNVEV (reference sequence). V was pared by 6 bases and J by 2 bases, with 14 bases of the junction left unmatched. This CDR3 region has 18 residues. CDR3 sequence reads: CASRGQGGGLGAYNEQFF. As DNA, the CDR3 is TGTGCCAGCAGGGGACAGGGAGGCGGTCTAGGGGCCTACAATGAGCAGTTCTTC.

This clone showed up just once. The rearrangement links TRBV5-4 to TRBJ2-2; D is unresolved. This CDR3 comprises 17 residues. V lost 2 bases and J 0 bases, leaving 14 bases between the germline ends. Germline V gives CDR1 SGHNT, CDR2 YYREEE (reference sequence). The CDR3 bases are TGTGCCAGCAGCTTCCCCAGTGGAACCTCGAACACCGGGGAGCTGTTTTTT. It yields the protein CASSFPSGTSNTGELFF. Full variable domain (outside the CDR3, taken from reference TRBV5-4 and TRBJ2-2): ETGVTQSPTHLIKTRGQQVTLRCSSQSGHNTVSWYQQALGQGPQFIFQYYREEENGRGNFPPRFSGLQFPNYSSELNVNALELDDSALYLCASSFPSGTSNTGELFFGEGSRLTVL.

The V and J genes are TRBV4-1 and TRBJ1-1, with TRBD1 matching over 7 bases. The CDR3 covers 17 residues. V trimming: 0 bases; J trimming: 6 bases; junction bases outside the gene matches: 13. The germline gives CDR1 MGHRA, CDR2 YSYEKL. As DNA, the CDR3 is TGCGCCAGCAGCCAAGATTTATTAGGGGGCTTTTTCTCTGAAGCTTTCTTT. Translating it yields CASSQDLLGGFFSEAFF.

The V and J genes are TRBV19 and TRBJ1-1; D is undetermined. This CDR3 contains 14 residues. V was clipped by 7 bases and J by 0 bases, with 12 bases between them. Per the germline V gene, CDR1 is LNHDA and CDR2 is SQIVND (reference sequence). The CDR3 coding sequence is TGTGCCAGTATCCTAGGGCGGTTGAACACTGAAGCTTTCTTT. Translation gives CASILGRLNTEAFF.

The V and J genes are TRBV5-4 and TRBJ1-4, with D maybe TRBD1 (6 bases). Germline CDR1 is SGHNT and CDR2 is YYREEE (reference sequence). Trimming stripped 6 bases from V and 7 bases from J, with 19 bases between. This CDR3 has 15 residues. The CDR3 loop is CASTRRGGTSEKLFF. CDR3 DNA: TGTGCCAGCACCCGCCGAGGGGGGACAAGTGAAAAACTGTTTTTT.